The sequence of this T cell receptor (beta chain) was determined in a study of blood T cell repertoires in COVID-19. Turning to the study itself: PBMCs, B-cell-depleted T cells, or T cells provided the cDNA or gDNA that made up the material.

The germline V gene has CDR1 LGHDT and CDR2 YNNKEL (reference sequence). The V end lost 3 bases, the J end lost 9 bases, and 9 bases lay between the germline ends. The CDR3 is 12 amino acids. The authors' processing: Using reference gene primer amplification, nucleated cell counts were estimated. Sequencing was performed with immunoSEQ multiplex PCR; in TCRdb, only in-frame clones are kept and a portion is missing. V, J and clone size derive from that table, while D and trimming were established from the DNA sequence. There are about 520,000 clones in the sample; approximately 85% occur only once, and roughly 3.2% lies in the top ten.

V usage is TRBV3-1 (or the pseudogene TRBV3-2) and J usage is TRBJ2-1; the D is unclear. The clonotype was recovered from a human donor in a cohort sampled during active COVID-19. Sequenced: peripheral blood. CDR3 nucleotide sequence: TGTGCCAGCAGCCAGCAGGTACGTGAGCAGTTCTTC. It encodes CASSQQVREQFF.